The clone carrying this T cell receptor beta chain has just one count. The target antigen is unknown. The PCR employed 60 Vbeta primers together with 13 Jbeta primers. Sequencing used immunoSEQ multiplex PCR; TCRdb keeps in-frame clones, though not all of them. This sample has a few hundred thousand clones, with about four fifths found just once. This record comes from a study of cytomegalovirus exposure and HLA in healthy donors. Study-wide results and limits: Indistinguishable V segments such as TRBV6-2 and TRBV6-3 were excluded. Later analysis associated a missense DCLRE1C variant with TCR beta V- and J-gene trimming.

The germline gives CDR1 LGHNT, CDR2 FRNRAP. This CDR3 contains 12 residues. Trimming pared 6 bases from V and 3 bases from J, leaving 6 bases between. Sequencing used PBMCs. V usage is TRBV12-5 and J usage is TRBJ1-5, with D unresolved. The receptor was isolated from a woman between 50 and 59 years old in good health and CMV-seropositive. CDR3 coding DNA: TGTGCTAGTGGCACTTCCAATCAGCCCCAGCATTTT. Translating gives CASGTSNQPQHF.